This T cell receptor beta chain originates from a study of identical twins. The study's findings and limits: Insertions ran lower in abundant cord blood beta clonotypes, though not in memory repertoires.

TCRdb re-derived calls from the 5' RACE reads in MiXCR, one entry per CDR3 protein. This table has 350,000 or so distinct CDR3 sequences, more than 9% appearing once. All donors were healthy, and all were Caucasian. As regards this clonotype: The antigen is not known.

This same sample was also taken into another study, of yellow fever vaccine responses in identical twins.

Sample: CD8+ T cells sorted from blood. The TCR comes from a woman younger than 35 in good health.

The CDR3 DNA is TGTGCCAGCAAGGGCAGGGGGACTACCCCCTATAGATACAATGAGCAGTTCTTC. It specifies CASKGRGTTPYRYNEQFF. This chain links TRBV5-5 with TRBJ2-1, with D perhaps given as TRBD1 or TRBD2 (7 bases each). The CDR3 contains 18 residues. Trimming removed 6 bases from V and 4 bases from J, with 26 bases in between. CDR1 and CDR2 from the germline V gene are SGHKS and YYEKEE (reference sequence).